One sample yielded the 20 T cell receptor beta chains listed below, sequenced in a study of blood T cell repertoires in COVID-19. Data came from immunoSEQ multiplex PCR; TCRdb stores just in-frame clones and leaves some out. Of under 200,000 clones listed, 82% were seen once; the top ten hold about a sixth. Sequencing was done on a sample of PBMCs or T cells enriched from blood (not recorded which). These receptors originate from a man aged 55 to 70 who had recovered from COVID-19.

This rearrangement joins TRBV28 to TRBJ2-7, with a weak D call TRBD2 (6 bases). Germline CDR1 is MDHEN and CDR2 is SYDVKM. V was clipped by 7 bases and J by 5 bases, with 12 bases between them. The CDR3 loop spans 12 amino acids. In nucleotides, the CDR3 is TGTGCCAGCACCGGAGCGGGCGACGAGCAGTACTTC. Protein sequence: CASTGAGDEQYF. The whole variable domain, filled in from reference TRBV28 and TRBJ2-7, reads DVKVTQSSRYLVKRTGEKVFLECVQDMDHENMFWYRQDPGLGLRLIYFSYDVKMKEKGDIPEGYSVSREKKERFSLILESASTNQTSMYLCASTGAGDEQYFGPGTRLTVT.

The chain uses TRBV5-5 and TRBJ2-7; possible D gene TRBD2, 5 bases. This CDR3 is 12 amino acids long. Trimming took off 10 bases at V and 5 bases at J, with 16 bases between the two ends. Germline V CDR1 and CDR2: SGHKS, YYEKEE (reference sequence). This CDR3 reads CAAGRRSNEQYF. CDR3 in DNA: TGTGCCGCGGGTCGCCGAAGCAACGAGCAGTACTTC. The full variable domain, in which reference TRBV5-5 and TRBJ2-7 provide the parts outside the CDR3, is DAGVTQSPTHLIKTRGQQVTLRCSPISGHKSVSWYQQVLGQGPQFIFQYYEKEERGRGNFPDRFSARQFPNYSSELNVNALLLGDSALYLCAAGRRSNEQYFGPGTRLTVT.

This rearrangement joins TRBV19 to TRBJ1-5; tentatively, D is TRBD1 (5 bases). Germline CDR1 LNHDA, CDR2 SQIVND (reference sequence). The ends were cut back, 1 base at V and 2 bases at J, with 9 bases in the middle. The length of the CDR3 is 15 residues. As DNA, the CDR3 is TGTGCCAGTAGTATAGGTACGGGGGGCAATCAGCCCCAGCATTTT. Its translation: CASSIGTGGNQPQHF.

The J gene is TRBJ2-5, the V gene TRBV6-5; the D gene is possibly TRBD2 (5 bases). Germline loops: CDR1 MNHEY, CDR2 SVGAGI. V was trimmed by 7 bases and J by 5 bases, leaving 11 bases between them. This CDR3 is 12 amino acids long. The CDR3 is CASKSGFETQYF. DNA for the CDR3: TGTGCCAGCAAATCGGGGTTCGAGACCCAGTACTTC.

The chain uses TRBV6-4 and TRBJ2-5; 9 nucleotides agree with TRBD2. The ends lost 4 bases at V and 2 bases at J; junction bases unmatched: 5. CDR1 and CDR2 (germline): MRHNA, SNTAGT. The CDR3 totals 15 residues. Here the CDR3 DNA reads TGTGCCAGCAGTGTCGAAGCGGGGGGACAAGAGACCCAGTACTTC. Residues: CASSVEAGGQETQYF.

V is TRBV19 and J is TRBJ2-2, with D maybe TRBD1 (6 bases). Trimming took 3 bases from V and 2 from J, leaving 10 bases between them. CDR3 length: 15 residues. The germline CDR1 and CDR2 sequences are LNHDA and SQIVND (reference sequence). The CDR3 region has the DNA TGTGCCAGTAGTATTTCAGGGGTAAACACCGGGGAGCTGTTTTTT. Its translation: CASSISGVNTGELFF.

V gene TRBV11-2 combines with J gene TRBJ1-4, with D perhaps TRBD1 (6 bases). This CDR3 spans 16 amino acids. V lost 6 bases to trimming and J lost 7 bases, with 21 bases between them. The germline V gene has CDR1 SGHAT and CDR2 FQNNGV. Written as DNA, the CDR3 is TGTGCCAGCAGTTCCCGGGGGGCCCCTCCAGGTGAAAAACTGTTTTTT. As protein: CASSSRGAPPGEKLFF.

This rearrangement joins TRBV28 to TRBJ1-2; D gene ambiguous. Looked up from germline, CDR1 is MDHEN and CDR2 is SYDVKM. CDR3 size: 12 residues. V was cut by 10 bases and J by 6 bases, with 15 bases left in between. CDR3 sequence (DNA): TGTGCCACATCTCTATCCGTAGATGGCTACACCTTC. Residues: CATSLSVDGYTF.

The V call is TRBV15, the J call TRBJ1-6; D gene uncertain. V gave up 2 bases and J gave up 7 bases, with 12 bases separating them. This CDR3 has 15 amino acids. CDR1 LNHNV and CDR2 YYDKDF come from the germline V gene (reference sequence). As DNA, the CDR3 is TGTGCCACCAGCAGAACGGGTCCCCCCAATTCACCCCTCCACTTT. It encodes CATSRTGPPNSPLHF. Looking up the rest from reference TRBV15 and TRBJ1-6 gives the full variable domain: DAMVIQNPRYQVTQFGKPVTLSCSQTLNHNVMYWYQQKSSQAPKLLFHYYDKDFNNEADTPDNFQSRRPNTSFCFLDIRSPGLGDTAMYLCATSRTGPPNSPLHFGNGTRLTVT.

The CDR3 loop is CASSFGSASSYNEQFF. CDR3 sequence (DNA): TGTGCCAGCAGCTTTGGTAGCGCAAGCTCCTACAATGAGCAGTTCTTC. The rearrangement links TRBV5-6 to TRBJ2-1, with D possibly TRBD2 on 5 matching bases. The germline V gene encodes CDR1 SGHDT and CDR2 YYEEEE. Trimming shortened V by 2 bases and J by 0 bases, and 12 bases separated the two germline ends. This CDR3 is built from 16 residues.

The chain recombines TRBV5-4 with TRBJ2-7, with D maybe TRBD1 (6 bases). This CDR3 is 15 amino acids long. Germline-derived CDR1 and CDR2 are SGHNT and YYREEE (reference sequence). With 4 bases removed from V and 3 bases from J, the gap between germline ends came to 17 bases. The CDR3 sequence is CASSARQDSFYEQYF. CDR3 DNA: TGTGCCAGCAGCGCCCGACAGGATTCCTTCTACGAGCAGTACTTC.

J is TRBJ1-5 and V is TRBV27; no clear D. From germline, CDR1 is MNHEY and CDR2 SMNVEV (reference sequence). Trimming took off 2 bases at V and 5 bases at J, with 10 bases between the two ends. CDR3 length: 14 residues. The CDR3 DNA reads TGTGCCAGCAGTTTAAACGGCGGATATCAGCCCCAGCATTTT. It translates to CASSLNGGYQPQHF.

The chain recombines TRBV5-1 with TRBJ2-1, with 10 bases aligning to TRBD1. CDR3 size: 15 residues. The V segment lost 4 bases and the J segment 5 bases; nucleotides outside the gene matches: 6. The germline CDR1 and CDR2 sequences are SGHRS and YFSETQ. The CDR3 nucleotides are TGCGCCAGCAGCCCAGGGGACAGGGGCCACAATGAGCAGTTCTTC. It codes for CASSPGDRGHNEQFF.

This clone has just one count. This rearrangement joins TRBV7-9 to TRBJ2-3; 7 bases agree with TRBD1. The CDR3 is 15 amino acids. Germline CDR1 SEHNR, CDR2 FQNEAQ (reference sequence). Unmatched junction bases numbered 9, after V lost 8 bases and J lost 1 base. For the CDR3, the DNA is TGTGCCAGCGAAGGGGGCCGGCCGGGCACAGATACGCAGTATTTT. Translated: CASEGGRPGTDTQYF.

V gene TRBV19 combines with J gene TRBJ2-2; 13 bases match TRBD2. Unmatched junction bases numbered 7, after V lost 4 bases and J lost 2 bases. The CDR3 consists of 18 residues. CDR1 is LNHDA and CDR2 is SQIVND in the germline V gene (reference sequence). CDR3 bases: TGTGCCAGTAGTAGAAGGACTAGCGGGAGTTCTAACACCGGGGAGCTGTTTTTT. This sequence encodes CASSRRTSGSSNTGELFF. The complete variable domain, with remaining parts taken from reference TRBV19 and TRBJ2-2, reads DGGITQSPKYLFRKEGQNVTLSCEQNLNHDAMYWYRQDPGQGLRLIYYSQIVNDFQKGDIAEGYSVSREKKESFPLTVTSAQKNPTAFYLCASSRRTSGSSNTGELFFGEGSRLTVL.

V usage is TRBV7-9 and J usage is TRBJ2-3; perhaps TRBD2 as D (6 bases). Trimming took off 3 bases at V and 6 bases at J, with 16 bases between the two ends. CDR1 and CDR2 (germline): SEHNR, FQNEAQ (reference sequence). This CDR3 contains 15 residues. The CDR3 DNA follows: TGTGCCAGCAGCTTCTTGTGGGGGGAAGTGGATACGCAGTATTTT. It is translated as CASSFLWGEVDTQYF.

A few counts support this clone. The CDR3 reads CASSLAGEKTQYF. The DNA for the CDR3 is TGCGCCAGCAGCTTGGCTGGGGAGAAGACCCAGTACTTC. The V gene is TRBV5-1, the J gene TRBJ2-5, with a tentative D call TRBD2 (5 bases). CDR1 SGHRS and CDR2 YFSETQ come from the germline V gene. The CDR3 runs 13 residues. Between the trimmed V and J ends, which lost 0 bases and 6 bases, there was a span of 9 bases.

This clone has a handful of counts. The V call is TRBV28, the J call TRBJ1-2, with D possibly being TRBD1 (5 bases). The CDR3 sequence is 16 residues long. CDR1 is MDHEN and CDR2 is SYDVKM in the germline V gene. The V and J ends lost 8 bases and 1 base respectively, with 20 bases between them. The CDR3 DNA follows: TGTGCCAGCCCTCCCACACTGCGGGGGTTTAACTATGGCTACACCTTC. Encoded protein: CASPPTLRGFNYGYTF.

The CDR3 region has the DNA TGTGCCAGCAGCAAAGGGACCGAGGGAAGGGGGGAGACCCAGTACTTC. Its protein product is CASSKGTEGRGETQYF. The gene calls are TRBV21-1 and TRBJ2-5; the table's TRBD1 call for D was not verified on the DNA. TRBV21-1 is reported as a pseudogene. The CDR3 consists of 16 residues.

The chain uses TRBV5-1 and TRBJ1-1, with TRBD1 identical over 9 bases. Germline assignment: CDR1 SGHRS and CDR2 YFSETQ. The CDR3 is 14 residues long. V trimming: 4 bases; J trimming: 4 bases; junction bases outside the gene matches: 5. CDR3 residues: CASSTQGAVTEAFF. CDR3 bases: TGCGCCAGCAGCACACAGGGGGCGGTCACTGAAGCTTTCTTT.